This paragraph reports one T cell receptor beta chain. Distinct nucleotide sequences in the sample also encode this CDR3. This sample stems from a study of shared clonotypes between healthy human individuals. Overall study: In total, the donors were two women and a few men aged 18 to 49.

Here immunoSEQ multiplex PCR was the method, and the copy in TCRdb shows in-frame clones only, minus some. Of 2 million to 2.5 million clones in the sample, 85% to 95% are singletons; the top ten hold approximately 0.4%. Trimming left V 6 bases short and J 6 bases short, with 10 bases between. Germline lookup yields CDR1 MDHEN and CDR2 SYDVKM. CDR3 length: 12 amino acids. What was sequenced was naive CD4+ T cells from PBMCs. Subset given: CD45RA+ positively selected. The clonotype originates from a young man in good health. Some clones in this sample may be carry-over from other donors' samples. The V and J genes are TRBV28 and TRBJ2-3; D gene ambiguous. The CDR3 sequence: CASSPRPDTQYF. DNA of the CDR3: TGTGCCAGCAGCCCTCGCCCGGATACGCAGTATTTT. Combining the CDR3 with reference TRBV28 and TRBJ2-3 gives the whole variable domain DVKVTQSSRYLVKRTGEKVFLECVQDMDHENMFWYRQDPGLGLRLIYFSYDVKMKEKGDIPEGYSVSREKKERFSLILESASTNQTSMYLCASSPRPDTQYFGPGTRLTVL.